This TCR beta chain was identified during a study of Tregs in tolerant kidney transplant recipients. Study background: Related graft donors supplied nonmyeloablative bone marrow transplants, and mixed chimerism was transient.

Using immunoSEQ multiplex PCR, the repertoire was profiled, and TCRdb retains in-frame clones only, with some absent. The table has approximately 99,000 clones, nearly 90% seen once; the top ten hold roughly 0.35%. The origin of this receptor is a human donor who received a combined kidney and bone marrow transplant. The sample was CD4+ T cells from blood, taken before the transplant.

CDR3 nucleotides: TGTGCCAGCAGTGAGTCCAGGGGCCGCCCCGCGGATACGCAGTATTTT. Translated, it gives CASSESRGRPADTQYF. The V call is TRBV6-1, the J call TRBJ2-3, with a weak D call TRBD1 (6 bases). The CDR3 contains 16 residues. V lost 3 bases, J lost 6 bases, and 19 bases lay in between. Germline loops: CDR1 MNHNS, CDR2 SASEGT.